A single sample is the source of the 20 T cell receptor beta chains below, sequenced in a study of monozygotic twins with inflammatory bowel disease. Reanalyzing the 5' RACE reads, TCRdb keeps one entry per CDR3 protein, without DNA. The sample table sets out approximately 380,000 distinct CDR3 sequences. Sequencing input: blood. The source is a human donor with ulcerative colitis or Crohn's disease, or a healthy co-twin of an affected twin (not recorded which).

The chain couples TRBV20-1 to TRBJ2-1. The CDR3 runs 11 residues. Per the germline V gene, CDR1 is DFQATT and CDR2 is SNEGSKA (reference sequence). CDR3 in amino acids: CSARRTNEQFF.

The V and J genes are TRBV6-1 and TRBJ1-2; with no DNA, the TCRdb D assignment of TRBD1 cannot be verified. Germline V gene lookup returns CDR1 MNHNS and CDR2 SASEGT. This CDR3 is built from 14 residues. CDR3 amino acids: CASRGSGYNYGYTF.

This chain links TRBV4-3 with TRBJ2-1; TCRdb's D gene call, TRBD1, goes unchecked for lack of DNA. This CDR3 region has 15 residues. Looked up from germline, CDR1 is LGHNA and CDR2 is YSLEER. CDR3 amino acids: CASSPGQAVDGEQFF.

The chain combines TRBV5-5 with TRBJ1-2. CDR1 and CDR2 (germline): SGHKS, YYEKEE (reference sequence). The CDR3 contains 12 residues. The CDR3 loop is CASLSAGPGYTF.

The chain couples TRBV5-6 to TRBJ1-2; TCRdb's D gene call, TRBD1, goes unchecked for lack of DNA. In germline, CDR1 is SGHDT, CDR2 YYEEEE. CDR3 length: 12 residues. The CDR3 protein is CASRRRQGGYTF.

The chain carries TRBV30 and TRBJ2-3. Germline V lookup: CDR1 GTSNPN, CDR2 SVGIG (reference sequence). The CDR3 has 12 amino acids. CDR3: CAWSEAGETQYF.

The gene calls are TRBV19 and TRBJ2-5; TCRdb names TRBD1, which stays unverified in the absence of DNA. The CDR3 spans 17 residues. Looked up from germline, CDR1 is LNHDA and CDR2 is SQIVND (reference sequence). The CDR3: CASSIRGQGFYQETQYF.

The genes are TRBV18 and TRBJ1-1. Germline loops: CDR1 KGHSH, CDR2 LQKENI. The CDR3 totals 13 residues. The CDR3 sequence is CASSDSGTIEAFF.

V gene TRBV5-1 combines with J gene TRBJ2-1; TCRdb reports TRBD1, a call that lacks DNA to check it against. Looked up from germline, CDR1 is SGHRS and CDR2 is YFSETQ. The CDR3 contains 15 residues. The CDR3 sequence: CASSSATGYYNEQFF.

The chain joins TRBV7-2 to TRBJ2-3; TCRdb outputs TRBD2, but without DNA this stays unchecked. The CDR3 extends over 16 amino acids. Germline V gene sequence: CDR1 SGHTA, CDR2 FQGNSA. CDR3 in amino acids: CASNQGRDWSTDTQYF.

The rearrangement joins TRBV5-1 to TRBJ2-7; checking the TCRdb D call of TRBD1 is not possible without DNA. Germline assignment: CDR1 SGHRS and CDR2 YFSETQ. The CDR3 is 14 residues long. The CDR3 spells CASSLDSPSYEQYF.

The chain recombines TRBV6-1 with TRBJ1-1. Germline assignment: CDR1 MNHNS and CDR2 SASEGT. The CDR3 runs to 12 residues. This chain's CDR3 is CASSVSGLEAFF.

The rearrangement links TRBV20-1 to TRBJ1-5; TCRdb reports TRBD1, a call that lacks DNA to check it against. Per germline, CDR1 DFQATT and CDR2 SNEGSKA (reference sequence). This CDR3 is built from 14 residues. CDR3 region: CGARTGGSNQPQHF.

V and J are TRBV5-6 and TRBJ2-7; TCRdb names TRBD1, which stays unverified in the absence of DNA. The CDR3 totals 13 residues. Germline values: CDR1 SGHDT, CDR2 YYEEEE. Here the CDR3 reads CASSGDRAYEQYF.

This chain connects TRBV7-9 to TRBJ1-4; TCRdb selects TRBD1, and the lack of DNA leaves this call unchecked. Germline CDR1 SEHNR, CDR2 FQNEAQ (reference sequence). The length of the CDR3 is 15 residues. This chain's CDR3 is CASSFQGQSNEKLFF.

The chain combines TRBV2 with TRBJ2-7; TCRdb returns TRBD1, unconfirmable since there is no DNA. This CDR3 spans 11 amino acids. Germline V lookup: CDR1 SNHLY, CDR2 FYNNEI. The CDR3 loop reads CASIRTGVQYF.

V gene TRBV7-2 combines with J gene TRBJ2-5; the D call from TCRdb, TRBD1, cannot be confirmed without DNA. Looked up from germline, CDR1 is SGHTA and CDR2 is FQGNSA. CDR3 length: 14 amino acids. CDR3 protein: CASSLTGGQETQYF.

This chain connects TRBV5-1 to TRBJ1-6; TCRdb selects TRBD1, and the lack of DNA leaves this call unchecked. The CDR3 has 15 amino acids. The germline gives CDR1 SGHRS, CDR2 YFSETQ. CDR3 residues: CASSPGESGARPLHF.

This chain connects TRBV20-1 to TRBJ2-3; TCRdb designates TRBD2, a call that cannot be tested without DNA. Germline assignment: CDR1 DFQATT and CDR2 SNEGSKA (reference sequence). This CDR3 spans 12 amino acids. The CDR3 region is CSARHAGGSQYF.

The V call is TRBV6-6, the J call TRBJ1-5. CDR3 length: 12 amino acids. Germline loops: CDR1 MNHNY, CDR2 SVGAGI (reference sequence). The CDR3 loop reads CASTPGTQPQHF.